A single sample is the source of the 30 T cell receptor beta chains below, sequenced in a study of blood T cells in healthy people across ages. For the second PCR, which ran for about 6 to 12 cycles, a sample-barcoded 5' primer and a J-beta primer mix were used. TCRdb redid the calling of the 5' RACE reads with MiXCR, one entry per CDR3 protein. Here the sample spans 650,000 to 1,000,000 distinct CDR3 sequences, 36% being singletons. Sequencing was performed on blood. The receptor source for this set is a man younger than 35 in good health.

In this sample, this clonotype turned up a few times. The V call is TRBV5-1, the J call TRBJ2-3; tentative D call: TRBD1 (5 bases). The V gene's germline CDR1 is SGHRS and CDR2 YFSETQ. This CDR3 region has 16 residues. V gave up 4 bases and J gave up 2 bases, with 17 bases separating them. CDR3 in DNA: TGCGCCAGCAGCCCGGAAGGGGCAGATTCCACAGATACGCAGTATTTT. It codes for CASSPEGADSTDTQYF.

This clonotype was seen at least ten times. The J gene is TRBJ2-3, the V gene TRBV7-6, with D unresolved. Germline V lookup: CDR1 SGHVS, CDR2 FNYEAQ. The CDR3 is 15 residues long. V gave up 5 bases and J gave up 2 bases, with 14 bases separating them. For the CDR3, the DNA is TGTGCCAGCAGCCCAGCCCGAGGCTTCACAGATACGCAGTATTTT. Its protein is CASSPARGFTDTQYF.

This rearrangement joins TRBV2 to TRBJ2-7, with TRBD1 matching over 9 bases. The CDR3 is 14 amino acids. V dropped 4 bases and J dropped 5; count of bases not matched to a gene: 6. Germline V CDR1 and CDR2: SNHLY, FYNNEI. CDR3 bases: TGTGCCAGCAGTGTAGAAGGACAGGGGAACGAGCAGTACTTC. Residues: CASSVEGQGNEQYF.

The chain carries TRBV20-1 and TRBJ1-5, with D unclear. V lost 3 bases to trimming and J lost 9 bases, with 18 bases between them. The CDR3 covers 14 residues. CDR1 and CDR2 (germline): DFQATT, SNEGSKA (reference sequence). The CDR3 DNA sequence: TGCAGTGCTAGTTTGGGCACCAGCTCGGGGCCCCAGCATTTT. It translates to CSASLGTSSGPQHF.

The gene calls are TRBV20-1 and TRBJ2-1; tentatively, D is TRBD1 or TRBD2 (5 bases each). CDR3 length: 14 amino acids. Germline V gene lookup returns CDR1 DFQATT and CDR2 SNEGSKA (reference sequence). V was clipped by 5 bases and J by 10 bases, with 21 bases between them. Here the CDR3 reads CSAPFRLTGAEQFF. The CDR3 DNA is TGCAGTGCTCCCTTCCGCCTCACCGGGGCCGAGCAGTTCTTC.

The count of this clonotype is one. The rearrangement joins TRBV2 to TRBJ2-1; tentatively, D is TRBD1 or TRBD2 (5 bases each). The V gene's germline CDR1 is SNHLY and CDR2 FYNNEI. Trimming removed 3 bases at V and 4 bases at J, with 13 bases between. The CDR3 has 15 residues. The DNA of the CDR3 is TGTGCCAGCAGTGATTTGGGGACCGGGTACAATGAGCAGTTCTTC. Translation gives CASSDLGTGYNEQFF.

V and J are TRBV11-2 and TRBJ2-3; 12 bases line up with TRBD2. Losses at the gene ends were 3 bases for V and 0 bases for J; bases not matched to a gene: 7. The CDR3 contains 18 residues. The germline V gene encodes CDR1 SGHAT and CDR2 FQNNGV. CDR3 sequence (DNA): TGTGCCAGCAGCTTGACCCTGACTAGCGGGGGAAGCACAGATACGCAGTATTTT. Its protein product is CASSLTLTSGGSTDTQYF. Together with reference TRBV11-2 and TRBJ2-3, the CDR3 gives the full variable domain: EAGVAQSPRYKIIEKRQSVAFWCNPISGHATLYWYQQILGQGPKLLIQFQNNGVVDDSQLPKDRFSAERLKGVDSTLKIQPAKLEDSAVYLCASSLTLTSGGSTDTQYFGPGTRLTVL.

This clonotype was observed at least ten times. This chain uses TRBV5-5 with TRBJ2-3, with a possible D match to TRBD2 (6 bases). The CDR3 sequence is 15 residues long. Trimming took off 2 bases at V and 2 bases at J, with 12 bases between the two ends. Germline V gene lookup returns CDR1 SGHKS and CDR2 YYEKEE (reference sequence). The DNA of the CDR3 is TGTGCCAGCAGCTTTAGAGGGGAGGACACAGATACGCAGTATTTT. It specifies CASSFRGEDTDTQYF.

A remark on this clonotype: Its ends do not fully match the called genes, so a read error is possible. The rearrangement links TRBV5-1 to TRBJ1-2; no firm D call. The CDR3 is 15 residues long. CDR1 SGHRS and CDR2 YFSETQ come from the germline V gene. CDR3 residues: CTSSLPGPNNYGYTF. In nucleotides, the CDR3 is TGCACCAGCAGCCTACCCGGACCGAATAACTATGGCTACACCTTC.

The J gene is TRBJ2-3, the V gene TRBV7-3; D unresolved. Germline CDR1 reads SGHTA; CDR2 reads FQGTGA. This CDR3 contains 14 residues. V was shortened by 1 base and J by 1 base, with 6 bases between the two germline ends. CDR3 amino acids: CASSLNTGTDTQYF. The CDR3 DNA reads TGTGCCAGCAGCTTAAATACGGGCACAGATACGCAGTATTTT.

The CDR3 region has the DNA TGTGCCAGCAGCCGTTACCGGACAGGGGGAGACTATGGCTACACCTTC. It specifies CASSRYRTGGDYGYTF. The V and J genes are TRBV12-3 or TRBV12-4 and TRBJ1-2, with 10 positions matching TRBD1. J lost 3 bases, V lost 6 bases, and 10 bases had no gene match. CDR3 size: 16 residues.

The V gene is TRBV4-3, the J gene TRBJ2-2; tentatively, D is TRBD2 (6 bases). The CDR3 loop spans 18 amino acids. Germline CDR1 and CDR2: LGHNA and YSLEER. Trimming took off 4 bases at V and 0 bases at J, with 18 bases between the two ends. CDR3 sequence (DNA): TGCGCCAGCAGCCGAAGCCCCGGGGGTCCCGCGAACACCGGGGAGCTGTTTTTT. Its translation is CASSRSPGGPANTGELFF.

Concerning this clonotype: This may come from a read error, since a much larger clone is one base off. V and J are TRBV20-1 and TRBJ1-2; D ambiguous. Germline V gene data show CDR1 as DFQATT and CDR2 as SNEGSKA (reference sequence). Trimming cost V 6 bases and J 4 bases, with 18 bases left between them. CDR3 size: 14 residues. CDR3 DNA sequence: TGCAGTGCAAAATCGGAGTTTGCGTTCTATGGCTACACCTTC. This codes for CSAKSEFAFYGYTF.

There are many counts of this clonotype. The CDR3 nucleotides are TGTGCCAGTAAAACTAGCGGGGGGGCCCCAGATACGCAGTATTTT. This translates into CASKTSGGAPDTQYF. The chain recombines TRBV12-3 or TRBV12-4 with TRBJ2-3; 13 bases line up with TRBD2. This CDR3 comprises 15 residues. The V gene end was trimmed by 9 bases and the J gene end by 4 bases; junction bases not matched to a gene: 7.

The rearrangement uses TRBV7-2 and TRBJ2-3; D is uncertain. In germline, CDR1 is SGHTA, CDR2 FQGNSA. V lost 1 base and J lost 4, with 6 bases in between. This CDR3 has 13 amino acids. Here the CDR3 DNA reads TGTGCCAGCAGCTTAGTCATAGCAGATACGCAGTATTTT. It encodes CASSLVIADTQYF.

In regard to this clonotype: A single base separates this from a much larger clone, so it may be a read error. The genes are TRBV7-2 and TRBJ2-1; 10 bases match TRBD1. With V trimmed by 6 bases and J by 6 bases, 8 bases remained unmatched. This CDR3 contains 15 residues. The germline gives CDR1 SGHTA, CDR2 FQGNSA. The CDR3 sequence: CASRCGGQGGNEQFF. The CDR3, as DNA: TGTGCCAGCAGATGTGGCGGACAGGGGGGCAATGAGCAGTTCTTC.

The chain couples TRBV10-3 to TRBJ1-1, with no clear D. CDR1 is ENHRY, CDR2 SYGVKD, per germline. Deletions cut 3 bases from V and 4 bases from J, with 15 bases between. This CDR3 spans 15 amino acids. The CDR3 region is CAISDAGKESTEAFF. CDR3 coding DNA: TGTGCCATCAGTGACGCGGGGAAAGAGAGCACTGAAGCTTTCTTT.

The CDR3 protein is CASSPVPIPAKNIQYF. In DNA form, the CDR3 reads TGTGCCAGCAGCCCGGTCCCGATCCCGGCCAAAAACATTCAGTACTTC. The V call is TRBV5-4, the J call TRBJ2-4; the D is unclear. V lost 4 bases, J lost 1 base, and 15 bases lay in between. Germline assignment: CDR1 SGHNT and CDR2 YYREEE (reference sequence). CDR3 length equals 16 residues.

This clonotype was picked up a small number of times. J is TRBJ2-3 and V is TRBV7-6; 10 bases are a match to TRBD2. This CDR3 comprises 17 residues. V dropped 5 bases and J dropped 2; count of bases not matched to a gene: 10. Germline CDR1 reads SGHVS; CDR2 reads FNYEAQ. DNA for the CDR3: TGTGCCAGCAGCCCATTTCCTAGCGGGGGACCCACAGATACGCAGTATTTT. Translation: CASSPFPSGGPTDTQYF.

V gene TRBV4-3 combines with J gene TRBJ1-6; possible D gene TRBD1, 5 bases. Germline CDR1 LGHNA, CDR2 YSLEER. Trimming removed 1 base at V and 10 bases at J, with 17 bases between. This CDR3 contains 16 residues. CDR3 sequence (DNA): TGCGCCAGCAGCCAAGGGGGTGCAGGGTTAGACTCACCCCTCCACTTT. It translates to CASSQGGAGLDSPLHF.

This clonotype was seen ten or more times. The chain combines TRBV2 with TRBJ2-1; D call uncertain. The CDR3 extends over 13 amino acids. Germline-derived CDR1 and CDR2 are SNHLY and FYNNEI. The germline V and J ends were trimmed by 6 bases and 5 bases, with 11 bases remaining between them. CDR3 in amino acids: CASSVLRDNEQFF. The CDR3 nucleotides are TGTGCCAGCAGCGTGCTTCGGGACAATGAGCAGTTCTTC.

The chain joins TRBV20-1 to TRBJ2-7; possibly TRBD1 for D (5 bases). Germline lookup yields CDR1 DFQATT and CDR2 SNEGSKA (reference sequence). This CDR3 has 13 residues. Between the trimmed V and J ends, which lost 0 bases and 7 bases, there was a span of 13 bases. This CDR3 is CSARDSVDNEQYF. CDR3 DNA: TGCAGTGCTAGAGATTCCGTGGACAATGAGCAGTACTTC.

J is TRBJ2-1 and V is TRBV12-3 or TRBV12-4; a weak D match, TRBD2 (6 bases). V lost 7 bases and J lost 6, with 13 bases in between. The CDR3 is made up of 13 amino acids. CDR3 nucleotides: TGTGCCAGCACCGGGGGACGGGGCAATGAGCAGTTCTTC. It specifies CASTGGRGNEQFF.

The chain is built from TRBV7-2 and TRBJ2-3, with D perhaps TRBD2 (5 bases). Trimming stripped 2 bases from V and 5 bases from J, with 14 bases between. CDR1 is SGHTA and CDR2 is FQGNSA in the germline V gene. This CDR3 region has 15 residues. The CDR3 region has the DNA TGTGCCAGCAGCTTACTAGGACTGTCCGGAGATACGCAGTATTTT. Residues: CASSLLGLSGDTQYF. Full variable domain (outside the CDR3, taken from reference TRBV7-2 and TRBJ2-3): GAGVSQSPSNKVTEKGKDVELRCDPISGHTALYWYRQSLGQGLEFLIYFQGNSAPDKSGLPSDRFSAERTGGSVSTLTIQRTQQEDSAVYLCASSLLGLSGDTQYFGPGTRLTVL.

This clonotype has a handful of counts. The chain links TRBV4-2 to TRBJ1-1; D is ambiguous. CDR1 and CDR2 from the germline V gene are LGHNA and YNFKEQ. The CDR3 runs 16 residues. The V and J ends lost 0 bases and 0 bases respectively, with 11 bases between them. The CDR3 coding sequence is TGTGCCAGCAGCCAAGACGTAGGGCGACTGAACACTGAAGCTTTCTTT. It codes for CASSQDVGRLNTEAFF.

This rearrangement joins TRBV11-2 to TRBJ2-3; TRBD1 is a possible D gene (5 bases). The germline V gene has CDR1 SGHAT and CDR2 FQNNGV. V gave up 1 base and J gave up 5 bases, with 10 bases separating them. This CDR3 spans 14 amino acids. The CDR3 region is CASSLGAGIDTQYF. The DNA of the CDR3 is TGTGCCAGCAGCTTAGGGGCAGGGATAGATACGCAGTATTTT.

This clonotype was counted a few times. J is TRBJ1-4 and V is TRBV20-1; 8 positions match TRBD1. CDR1 is DFQATT and CDR2 is SNEGSKA in the germline V gene (reference sequence). CDR3 length: 14 residues. V dropped 6 bases and J dropped 8; count of bases not matched to a gene: 11. This chain's CDR3 is CSAHTTGGFEKLFF. CDR3 nucleotides: TGCAGTGCCCACACCACAGGGGGTTTCGAAAAACTGTTTTTT.

The chain joins TRBV7-2 to TRBJ1-2, with D unclear. Trimming removed 0 bases from V and 1 base from J, with 6 bases in between. Germline-derived CDR1 and CDR2 are SGHTA and FQGNSA. This CDR3 contains 14 residues. CDR3 protein: CASSLAVSNYGYTF. The CDR3 nucleotides are TGTGCCAGCAGCTTAGCGGTCAGTAACTATGGCTACACCTTC.

In this sample, this clonotype turned up a few times. V and J are TRBV5-1 and TRBJ2-1; D is unresolved. V lost 3 bases, J lost 3 bases, and 10 bases lay in between. From germline, CDR1 is SGHRS and CDR2 YFSETQ. The CDR3 is 14 residues long. The CDR3 region is CASSSSGNYNEQFF. Written as DNA, the CDR3 is TGCGCCAGCAGCTCCTCCGGCAACTACAATGAGCAGTTCTTC. Drawing the rest from reference TRBV5-1 and TRBJ2-1, the complete variable domain is KAGVTQTPRYLIKTRGQQVTLSCSPISGHRSVSWYQQTPGQGLQFLFEYFSETQRNKGNFPGRFSGRQFSNSRSEMNVSTLELGDSALYLCASSSSGNYNEQFFGPGTRLTVL.

In DNA form, the CDR3 reads TGCAGCGTTGACCTAGGGAACATTCAGTACTTC. Translating it yields CSVDLGNIQYF. The rearrangement joins TRBV29-1 to TRBJ2-4; D call uncertain. The CDR3 contains 11 residues. Trimming removed 3 bases from V and 7 bases from J, with 7 bases in between. Germline V gives CDR1 SQVTM, CDR2 ANQGSEA.